This TCR beta chain was recovered during a study of blood T cell repertoires in COVID-19. Clones were sequenced by immunoSEQ multiplex PCR, and TCRdb holds only the in-frame ones, with some missing. The table includes 85,000 or so clones, more than 80% detected once. This CDR3 comprises 15 residues. Trimming cost V 1 base and J 4 bases, with 14 bases left between them. Germline V gene sequence: CDR1 SGHRS, CDR2 YFSETQ. This sequence joins TRBV5-1 and TRBJ2-5, with D possibly TRBD2 on 6 matching bases. This sequence was found in a man aged 50 to 59 with active or convalescent COVID-19. Sequenced material: peripheral blood. CDR3 protein: CASSLPLANPETQYF. CDR3 nucleotide sequence: TGCGCCAGCAGCTTGCCACTAGCCAACCCAGAGACCCAGTACTTC.